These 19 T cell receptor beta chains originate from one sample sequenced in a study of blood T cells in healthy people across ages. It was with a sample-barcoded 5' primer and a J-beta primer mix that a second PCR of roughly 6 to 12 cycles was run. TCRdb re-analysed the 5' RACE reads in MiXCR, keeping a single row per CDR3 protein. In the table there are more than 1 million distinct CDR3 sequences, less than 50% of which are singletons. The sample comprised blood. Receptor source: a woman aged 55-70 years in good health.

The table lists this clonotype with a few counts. The CDR3 DNA reads TGCAGTGCTAGCGGGAGACCCATGGAGACCCAGTACTTC. Amino acid sequence: CSASGRPMETQYF. V is TRBV20-1 and J is TRBJ2-7; the D gene is possibly TRBD2 (6 bases). The J call may be wrong; the DNA end is better matched by TRBJ2-5. Germline CDR1 is DFQATT and CDR2 is SNEGSKA (reference sequence). This CDR3 spans 13 amino acids.

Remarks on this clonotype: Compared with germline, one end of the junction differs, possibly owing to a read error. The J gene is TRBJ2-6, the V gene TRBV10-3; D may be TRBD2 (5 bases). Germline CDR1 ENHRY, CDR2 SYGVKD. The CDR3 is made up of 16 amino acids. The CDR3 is CAVSSNSGTGANVLTF. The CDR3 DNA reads TGTGCCGTCAGTTCCAATTCGGGGACTGGGGCCAACGTCCTGACTTTC.

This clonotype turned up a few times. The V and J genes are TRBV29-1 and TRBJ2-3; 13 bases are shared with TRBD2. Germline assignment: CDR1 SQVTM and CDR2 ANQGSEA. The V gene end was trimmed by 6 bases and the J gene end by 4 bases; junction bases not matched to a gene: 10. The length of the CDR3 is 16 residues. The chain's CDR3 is CSVSGTSGNRADTQYF. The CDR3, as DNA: TGCAGCGTCTCAGGGACTAGCGGGAATCGGGCAGATACGCAGTATTTT.

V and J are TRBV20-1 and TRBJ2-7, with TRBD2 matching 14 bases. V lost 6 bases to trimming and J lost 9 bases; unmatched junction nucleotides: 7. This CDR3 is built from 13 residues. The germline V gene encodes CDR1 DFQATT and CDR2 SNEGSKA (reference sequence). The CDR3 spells CSAGTSGSCSQYF. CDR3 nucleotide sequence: TGCAGTGCCGGGACTAGCGGGAGTTGCTCGCAGTACTTC.

In DNA form, the CDR3 reads TGTGCCAGCAGCCAAGAGGGGGGGCCAACCAACAAGCAGTACTTC. This sequence encodes CASSQEGGPTNKQYF. This chain uses TRBV3-1 with TRBJ2-7; D might be TRBD2 (7 bases). This CDR3 is built from 15 residues. The germline CDR1 and CDR2 sequences are LGHDT and YNNKEL (reference sequence). V dropped 0 bases and J dropped 8 bases, with 17 bases sitting between them.

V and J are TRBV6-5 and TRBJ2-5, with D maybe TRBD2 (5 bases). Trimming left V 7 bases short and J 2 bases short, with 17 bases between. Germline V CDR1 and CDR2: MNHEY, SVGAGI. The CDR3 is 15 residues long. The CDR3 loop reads CASKEFGLIQETQYF. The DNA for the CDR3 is TGTGCCAGCAAAGAATTTGGACTTATACAAGAGACCCAGTACTTC.

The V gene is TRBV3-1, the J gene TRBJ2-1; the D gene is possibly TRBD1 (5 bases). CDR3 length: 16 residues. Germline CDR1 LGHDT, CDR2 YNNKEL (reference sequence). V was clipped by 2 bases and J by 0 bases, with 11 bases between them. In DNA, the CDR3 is TGTGCCAGCAGCCAATCTGGGGCAAGCTCCTACAATGAGCAGTTCTTC. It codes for CASSQSGASSYNEQFF.

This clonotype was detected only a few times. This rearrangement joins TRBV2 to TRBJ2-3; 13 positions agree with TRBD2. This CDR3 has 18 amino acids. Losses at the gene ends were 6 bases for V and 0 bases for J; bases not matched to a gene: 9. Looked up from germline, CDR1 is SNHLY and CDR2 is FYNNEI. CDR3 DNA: TGTGCCAGCAGACCCGTGGGACTAGCGGGAACTAGCACAGATACGCAGTATTTT. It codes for CASRPVGLAGTSTDTQYF. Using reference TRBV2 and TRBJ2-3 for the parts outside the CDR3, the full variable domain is EPEVTQTPSHQVTQMGQEVILRCVPISNHLYFYWYRQILGQKVEFLVSFYNNEISEKSEIFDDQFSVERPDGSNFTLKIRSTKLEDSAMYFCASRPVGLAGTSTDTQYFGPGTRLTVL.

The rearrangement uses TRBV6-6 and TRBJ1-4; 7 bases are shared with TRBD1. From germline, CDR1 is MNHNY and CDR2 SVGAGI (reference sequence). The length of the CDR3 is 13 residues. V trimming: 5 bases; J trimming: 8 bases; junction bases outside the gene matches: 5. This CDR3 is CASSIRQGEKLFF. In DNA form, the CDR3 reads TGTGCCAGCAGTATCCGACAGGGAGAAAAACTGTTTTTT.

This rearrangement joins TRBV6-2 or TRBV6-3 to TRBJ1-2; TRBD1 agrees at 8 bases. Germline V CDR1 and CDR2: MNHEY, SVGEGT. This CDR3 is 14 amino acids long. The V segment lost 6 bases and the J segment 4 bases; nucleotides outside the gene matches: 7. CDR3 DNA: TGTGCCAGCAGCCTTTGGGGACAGGTCTATGGCTACACCTTC. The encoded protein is CASSLWGQVYGYTF.

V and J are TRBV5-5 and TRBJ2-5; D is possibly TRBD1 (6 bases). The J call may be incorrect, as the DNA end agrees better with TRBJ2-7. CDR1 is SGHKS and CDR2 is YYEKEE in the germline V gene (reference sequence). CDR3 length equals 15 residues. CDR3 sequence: CASSLKWNRADEQYF. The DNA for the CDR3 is TGTGCCAGCAGCTTAAAATGGAACAGGGCCGACGAGCAGTACTTC.

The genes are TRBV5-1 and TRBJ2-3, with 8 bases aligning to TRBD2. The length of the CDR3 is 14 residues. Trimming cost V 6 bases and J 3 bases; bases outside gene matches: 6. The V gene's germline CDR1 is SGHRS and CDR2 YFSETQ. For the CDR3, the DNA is TGCGCCAGCAAGGACGGGAGGGCGACAGATACGCAGTATTTT. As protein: CASKDGRATDTQYF.

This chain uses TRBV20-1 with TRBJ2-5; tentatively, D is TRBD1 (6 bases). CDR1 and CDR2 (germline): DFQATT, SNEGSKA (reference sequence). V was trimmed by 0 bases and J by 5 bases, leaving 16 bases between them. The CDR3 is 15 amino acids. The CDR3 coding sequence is TGCAGTGCTAGAGATCGCGGAACAGGGATTGAGACCCAGTACTTC. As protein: CSARDRGTGIETQYF.

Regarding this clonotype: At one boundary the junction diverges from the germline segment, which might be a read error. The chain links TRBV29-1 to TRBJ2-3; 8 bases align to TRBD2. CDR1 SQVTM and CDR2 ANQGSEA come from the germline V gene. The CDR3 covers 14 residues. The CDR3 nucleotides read TGCAGCGTTGAGGGACTAGAGACGCCAGATGCGCAGTATTTT. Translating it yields CSVEGLETPDAQYF.

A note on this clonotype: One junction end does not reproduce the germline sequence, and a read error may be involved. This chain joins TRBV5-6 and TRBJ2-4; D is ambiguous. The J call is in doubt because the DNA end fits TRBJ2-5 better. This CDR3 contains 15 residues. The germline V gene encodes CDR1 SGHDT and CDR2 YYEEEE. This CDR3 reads CASSRTTATQVTQYF. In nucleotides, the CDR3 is TGTGCCAGCAGCCGAACAACAGCCACCCAAGTGACCCAGTACTTC.

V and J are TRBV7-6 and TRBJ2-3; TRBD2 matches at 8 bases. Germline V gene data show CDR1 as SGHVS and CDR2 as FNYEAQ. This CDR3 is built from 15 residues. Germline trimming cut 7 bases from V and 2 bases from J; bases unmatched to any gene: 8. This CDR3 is CASTPVAGHTDTQYF. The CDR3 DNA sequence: TGTGCCAGCACCCCGGTAGCGGGGCACACAGATACGCAGTATTTT.

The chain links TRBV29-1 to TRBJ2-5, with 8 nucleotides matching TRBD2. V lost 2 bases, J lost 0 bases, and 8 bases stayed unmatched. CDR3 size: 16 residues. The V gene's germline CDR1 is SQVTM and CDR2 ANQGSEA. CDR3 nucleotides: TGCAGCGTTGAAATTAGCGGGGTAGGGCACCAAGAGACCCAGTACTTC. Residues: CSVEISGVGHQETQYF.

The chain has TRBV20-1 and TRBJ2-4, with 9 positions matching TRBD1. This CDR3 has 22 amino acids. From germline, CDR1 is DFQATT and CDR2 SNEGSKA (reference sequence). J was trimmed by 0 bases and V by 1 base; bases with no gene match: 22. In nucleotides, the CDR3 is TGCAGTGCTAGAGCATACAGGGGGCCCAAGGGTTCCCAAAGCCTAGCCAAAAACATTCAGTACTTC. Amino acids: CSARAYRGPKGSQSLAKNIQYF.

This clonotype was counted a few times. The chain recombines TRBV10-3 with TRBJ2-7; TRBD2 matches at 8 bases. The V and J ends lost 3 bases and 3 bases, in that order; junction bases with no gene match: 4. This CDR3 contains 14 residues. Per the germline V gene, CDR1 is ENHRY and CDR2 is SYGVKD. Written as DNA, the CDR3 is TGTGCCATCAGTGACCTAACTAGCGGCTACGAGCAGTACTTC. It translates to CAISDLTSGYEQYF.